These T cell receptor beta chains were read from a single sample in a study of regulatory T cells in long-lasting Graves disease. Using its own MiXCR run on the multiplex PCR reads, TCRdb lists one record per CDR3 protein. Of approximately 400,000 distinct CDR3 sequences in the sample, approximately 15% were seen once. The data were also submitted as part of a second study, on T cells in Graves' hyperthyroidism and ophthalmopathy.

The starting material was peripheral blood mononuclear cells (PBMCs), obtained at new diagnosis, from a patient treated with antithyroid drugs. All receptors derive from a woman aged 40 to 50 with Graves disease. Each CDR3 is given with its conserved first and last residue.

v_gene,j_gene,CDR3aa
TRBV14,TRBJ2-3,CASSHPLSVGSTDTQYF
TRBV11-2,TRBJ2-1,CASSLGVRDRVYNEQFF
TRBV6-5,TRBJ2-6,CASSYSSSMGANVLTF
TRBV5-1,TRBJ2-1,CASSSGQVYNEQSF
TRBV19,TRBJ2-4,CASSTDRGRDIQYF
TRBV27,-,CASSVRQGASETQYF
TRBV4-1,TRBJ2-1,CASSQRGEREPYNEQFF
TRBV11-3,TRBJ2-6,CASSPAEGRDGANVLTF
TRBV6-2/TRBV6-3,TRBJ2-7,CASALPLTGTTSYEQYF
TRBV11-2,TRBJ2-7,CASSPAGGPFVQYF
TRBV7-9,TRBJ2-7,CASSLEGLAGDEQYF
TRBV6-1,TRBJ1-4,CASSGKGQPRVGNEKLFF
TRBV10-3,TRBJ2-7,CAISEGDYYGQYF
TRBV13,TRBJ1-3,CASSFRRGMAGNTIYF
TRBV7-2,TRBJ1-3,CASSSTQNTIYF
TRBV29-1,TRBJ2-1,CSVEDPYPGRQFF
TRBV12-3/TRBV12-4,TRBJ2-1,CASSLRPSAQIDYNEQFF
TRBV11-2,TRBJ2-2,CASSLVGAGRELFF
TRBV30,TRBJ1-4,CAWSTGVGDEKLFF
TRBV20-1,TRBJ2-1,CSARSGGSGEEQFF
TRBV7-9,TRBJ2-1,CASSPRGGREQFF
TRBV18,TRBJ2-5,CASSPPNRGTQYF
TRBV5-1,TRBJ1-5,CASSLAPGVDQPQHF
TRBV12-3/TRBV12-4,TRBJ2-1,CASSFFKGYDEQFF
TRBV2,TRBJ2-7,CASSAFEEQYF
TRBV5-6,TRBJ2-5,CASSALAGETQYF
TRBV19,TRBJ2-1,CASSPGGWGVGTSGVTYNEQFF
TRBV18,TRBJ2-7,CASSPDYEQYF
TRBV5-5,TRBJ1-3,CASSQGQGNTIYF
TRBV2,TRBJ2-3,CASRPQGVTDTQYF
TRBV28,TRBJ2-7,CASSLYEPGGTVDYEQYF
TRBV7-9,-,CATGRERGLEQFF
TRBV20-1,TRBJ2-6,CSARAGTSTFLTF
TRBV7-6,TRBJ2-1,CASSYNPGLNNEQFF
TRBV29-1,TRBJ2-1,CSLWGGLAEYNEQFF
TRBV11-2,TRBJ1-2,CASSLGAGDYGYTF
TRBV7-2,TRBJ1-2,CASSLASGDNYGYTF
TRBV9,TRBJ2-5,CASSVGIGLAGVGQETQYF
TRBV12-3/TRBV12-4,TRBJ1-2,CASSEQNYGYTF
TRBV25-1,TRBJ1-1,CASSDRTGSRNTEAFF
TRBV20-1,TRBJ1-4,CSARRGSWTNEKLFF
TRBV5-8,TRBJ1-1,CASSPSFPRDTEAFF